A selection of T cell receptor beta chains follows, all from one sample in a study of shared clonotypes between healthy human individuals. TCRdb keeps only in-frame clones here, not all; method: immunoSEQ multiplex PCR. This repertoire shows roughly 590,000 clones, roughly 95% found once; its top ten account for over 0.09%. Sequences were obtained from naive CD8+ T cells sorted from blood. All receptors derive from a woman in her twenties or thirties in good health. CDR3s include the opening cysteine and the closing phenylalanine or tryptophan. The D gene is left open where the match is weak. Size is stated for part of the rows, as once, few or many counts, or as a class when the clone is expanded.

>TRBV11-2|NA|TRBJ2-7|NA
TGTGCCAGCAGCTTAGATAGGGACCGGTGGTTTGAGCAGTACTTC
CASSLDRDRWFEQYF
>TRBV28|once|TRBJ2-7|TRBD2
TGTGCCAGCCTGGGGGGGGAGACAGCTTCCTACGAGCAGTACTTC
CASLGGETASYEQYF
>TRBV27|NA|TRBJ2-7|NA
TGTGCCAGCACTTTGAGCAATCGGGGAGGTTACGAGCAGTACTTC
CASTLSNRGGYEQYF
>TRBV2|NA|TRBJ1-1|NA
TGTGCCAGCAGAGGGACGGGGAACACTGAAGCTTTCTTT
CASRGTGNTEAFF
>TRBV7-9|NA|TRBJ2-1|NA
TGTGCCAGCAGCTTAGGAGGTCGGGAGCAGTTCTTC
CASSLGGREQFF
>TRBV15|NA|TRBJ2-1|TRBD2
TGTGCCACCAGCCCCCTAGCGGGAGGTTTAAATGAGCAGTTCTTC
CATSPLAGGLNEQFF
>TRBV10-3|once|TRBJ2-7|NA
TGTGCCATCAGTGAGGATCGCGGGCACGAGCAGTACTTC
CAISEDRGHEQYF
>TRBV28|once|TRBJ1-2|NA
TGTGCCAGCAGTTTAGTCGGTTACTATGGCTACACCTTC
CASSLVGYYGYTF
>TRBV7-2|NA|TRBJ1-1|NA
TGTGCCAGCAGGAATCCGGCAGGGAACACTGAAGCTTTCTTT
CASRNPAGNTEAFF
>TRBV29-1|NA|TRBJ2-2|NA
TGCAGCGTTGAAAGTTTTGCGGGACGGACGAACACCGGGGAGCTGTTTTTT
CSVESFAGRTNTGELFF
>TRBV27|NA|TRBJ2-2|TRBD2
TGTGCCAGCAGCCCTAGCGGGAACACCGGGGAGCTGTTTTTT
CASSPSGNTGELFF
>TRBV19|NA|TRBJ2-3|TRBD2
TGTGCCAGTAGTATATTAGCGGGAATGGCAGATACGCAGTATTTT
CASSILAGMADTQYF
>TRBV10-3|NA|TRBJ1-1|NA
TGTGCCATCAGTGAGTCAGGGGGAAATGCTGAAGCTTTCTTT
CAISESGGNAEAFF
>TRBV7-8|NA|TRBJ2-3|TRBD2
TGTGCCAGCAGCTTGCGGTTTAAGGCGGGAGGGCGCACAGATACGCAGTATTTT
CASSLRFKAGGRTDTQYF
>TRBV10-1|NA|TRBJ2-1|TRBD1
TGCGCCAGCAGCCGACAGGGGGTTCGTTACAATGAGCAGTTCTTC
CASSRQGVRYNEQFF
>TRBV2|NA|TRBJ1-4|NA
TGTGCCAGCAGTGAAACCCAGGGCGGTAATGAAAAACTGTTTTTT
CASSETQGGNEKLFF
>TRBV2|NA|TRBJ2-7|NA
TGTGCCAGCCGCCGAGGGGGGCTCAATTACGAGCAGTACTTC
CASRRGGLNYEQYF
>TRBV5-1|NA|TRBJ2-7|NA
NA
CASSRGFGPGAWNEQYF
>TRBV9|NA|TRBJ2-5|NA
TGTGCCAGCAGCTCTCTGCCCAGCGTGAACCAAGAGACCCAGTACTTC
CASSSLPSVNQETQYF
>TRBV27|NA|TRBJ1-2|TRBD1
TGTGCCAGCAGTTGGGACAGTAACTATGGCTACACCTTC
CASSWDSNYGYTF
>TRBV28|NA|TRBJ2-7|NA
TGTGCCAGCAGCACGGACGGGACCTTTACCTACGAGCAGTACTTC
CASSTDGTFTYEQYF
>TRBV27|NA|TRBJ2-7|TRBD2
TGTGCCAGCAGTTTATCGGTAGCGGGAGTATACGAGCAGTACTTC
CASSLSVAGVYEQYF
>TRBV28|NA|TRBJ2-5|TRBD1
TGTGCCAGCAGTCAGTCGGGACAGGGGGGAGAGCAGTACTTC
CASSQSGQGGEQYF
>TRBV2|NA|TRBJ1-5|TRBD1
TGTGCCAGCAGTCGGACAGGAGATAGCAATCAGCCCCAGCATTTT
CASSRTGDSNQPQHF
>TRBV4-2|NA|TRBJ1-5|NA
TGTGCCAGCAGCCAGGAGTACGTTGTACAGGGAGGTCAGCCCCAGCATTTT
CASSQEYVVQGGQPQHF
>TRBV11-2|NA|TRBJ2-7|NA
TGTGCCAGCAGCTTAGGAGGCACAGGTACCTCCTTCGAGCAGTACTTC
CASSLGGTGTSFEQYF
>TRBV16|NA|TRBJ2-1|TRBD2
TGTGCCAGCAGCCAATCGGTCCTAGCGGGGGCCTACAATGAGCAGTTCTTC
CASSQSVLAGAYNEQFF
>TRBV4-1|NA|TRBJ2-1|NA
TGCGCCAGCAGCCAAGATCCCGGGAGAGAAAGTAATGAGCAGTTCTTC
CASSQDPGRESNEQFF
>TRBV12-5|NA|TRBJ2-7|NA
TGTGCTAGTGGCACAGGGATCCACGAGCAGTACTTC
CASGTGIHEQYF
>TRBV13|NA|TRBJ2-1|TRBD2
TGTGCCAGCAGCGATCCTAGCGGGGAGGACAATGAGCAGTTCTTC
CASSDPSGEDNEQFF